Given below is one T cell receptor beta chain in context. Its specificity is not known. The sample comes from a study of T cells in Graves' hyperthyroidism and ophthalmopathy. Broader study findings: With a median lead of roughly 6.8 months before onset, the model predicted ophthalmopathy.

Amplification targeted TCR beta CDR3 regions from RNA transcripts. With the HTBI primer set, the TCR CDR3 went through a first round of RT-PCR. TCRdb reanalysed the multiplex PCR reads using MiXCR and keeps one entry per CDR3 protein. This table has over 700,000 distinct CDR3 sequences, 35% appearing once. The PBMCs were taken from around 10 ml of fresh peripheral blood. The TCR was taken from a woman between 40 and 50 years old with Graves' hyperthyroidism. The specimen was blood.

For the CDR3, the DNA is TGTGCCAGCAGCGTAGGGGTTCCAGATACGCAGTATTTT. This gives the protein CASSVGVPDTQYF. The V and J genes are TRBV9 and TRBJ2-3, with D unresolved. With 0 bases removed from V and 4 bases from J, the gap between germline ends came to 6 bases. Germline CDR1 reads SGDLS; CDR2 reads YYNGEE. The CDR3 is made up of 13 amino acids.